Shown below are 16 T cell receptor beta chains from a single sample sequenced in a study of response to subunit inactivated influenza vaccine. TCRdb re-called the RT-PCR reads with MiXCR, one entry per CDR3 protein. The sample has hundreds of thousands of distinct CDR3 sequences; 12% to 15% are singletons. This material consisted of PBMCs from blood, taken less than 15 days before vaccination. The receptors derive from a man aged 50 to 59 who received an inactivated influenza vaccine.

V gene TRBV3-1 combines with J gene TRBJ2-1; 10 nucleotides agree with TRBD2. This CDR3 comprises 15 residues. Germline loops: CDR1 LGHDT, CDR2 YNNKEL (reference sequence). J was trimmed by 6 bases and V by 2 bases; bases with no gene match: 4. The CDR3 DNA is TGTGCCAGCAGCCAATCCGGACTAGCGGCCAATGAGCAGTTCTTC. Translating gives CASSQSGLAANEQFF.

The V and J genes are TRBV7-2 and TRBJ2-5, with D perhaps TRBD1 or TRBD2 (5 bases each). CDR1 SGHTA and CDR2 FQGNSA come from the germline V gene. V was clipped by 1 base and J by 9 bases, with 15 bases between them. The CDR3 consists of 14 residues. The CDR3 DNA is TGTGCCAGCAGCTTAGTTCCGGCAGGGACGGCCCAGTACTTC. It yields the protein CASSLVPAGTAQYF.

The chain recombines TRBV6-1 with TRBJ2-1, with D hard to call. CDR3 length: 18 residues. Trimming took off 5 bases at V and 0 bases at J, with 20 bases between the two ends. Germline loops: CDR1 MNHNS, CDR2 SASEGT. CDR3: CASSKHRPQVSSYNEQFF. The CDR3 DNA sequence: TGTGCCAGCAGTAAACATAGACCACAAGTCAGCTCCTACAATGAGCAGTTCTTC.

This clonotype was seen repeatedly, ten times or more. The chain combines TRBV6-1 with TRBJ2-1; no definite D call. The CDR3 is made up of 13 amino acids. The germline V gene encodes CDR1 MNHNS and CDR2 SASEGT. V gave up 8 bases and J gave up 1 base, with 9 bases separating them. The CDR3 reads CASVGLSYNEQFF. The CDR3 region has the DNA TGTGCCAGCGTAGGTCTATCCTACAATGAGCAGTTCTTC.

This clonotype has more than one count but fewer than ten. This chain connects TRBV29-1 to TRBJ2-2; TRBD1 agrees at 8 bases. Germline loops: CDR1 SQVTM, CDR2 ANQGSEA. The CDR3 has 17 residues. Trimming removed 3 bases from V and 2 bases from J; junction bases left unmatched: 11. CDR3 protein: CSVEKGGQGVNTGELFF. The CDR3 DNA sequence: TGCAGCGTTGAGAAGGGCGGACAGGGCGTAAACACCGGGGAGCTGTTTTTT.

J is TRBJ1-4 and V is TRBV20-1; D possibly corresponds to TRBD1 (5 bases). Germline values: CDR1 DFQATT, CDR2 SNEGSKA (reference sequence). This CDR3 contains 14 residues. V shed 6 bases and J shed 6 bases, with 17 bases lying between them. The CDR3 region is CSASAGQVYEKLFF. In nucleotides, the CDR3 is TGCAGTGCCTCGGCGGGGCAGGTCTATGAAAAACTGTTTTTT.

This chain joins TRBV27 and TRBJ2-7; a weak D match, TRBD2 (5 bases). The germline V and J ends were trimmed by 5 bases and 2 bases, with 10 bases remaining between them. The germline V gene encodes CDR1 MNHEY and CDR2 SMNVEV (reference sequence). The CDR3 contains 13 residues. CDR3 coding DNA: TGTGCCAGCAGTGTAGCGCATACCTACGAGCAGTACTTC. This sequence encodes CASSVAHTYEQYF.

This clonotype was counted only a few times. The chain combines TRBV7-3 with TRBJ2-1; 7 bases match TRBD1. CDR1 is SGHTA and CDR2 is FQGTGA in the germline V gene. The ends lost 5 bases at V and 10 bases at J; junction bases unmatched: 8. This CDR3 has 13 residues. In DNA form, the CDR3 reads TGTGCCAGCAGCGTAGGGGACAGAAGGGAGCAGTTCTTC. Protein sequence: CASSVGDRREQFF.

The chain has TRBV19 and TRBJ2-3, with TRBD2 as a possible D gene (7 bases). CDR3 length: 15 residues. In germline, CDR1 is LNHDA, CDR2 SQIVND (reference sequence). V was trimmed by 10 bases and J by 5 bases, leaving 22 bases between them. CDR3 coding DNA: TGTGCCACAAACCTCAGGAGGGGAGGGGGAGATACGCAGTATTTT. Protein sequence: CATNLRRGGGDTQYF.

This clonotype was seen a few times. This chain uses TRBV12-3 or TRBV12-4 with TRBJ1-2, with 10 bases fitting TRBD1. With V trimmed by 6 bases and J by 8 bases, 6 bases remained unmatched. The CDR3 runs 13 residues. CDR3: CASSLRQGAGYTF. The CDR3, as DNA: TGTGCCAGCAGCCTGAGACAGGGGGCAGGCTACACCTTC.

The chain has TRBV5-1 and TRBJ2-5, with 8 bases aligning to TRBD1. The CDR3 runs to 15 residues. V was clipped by 1 base and J by 1 base; unmatched bases: 3. Germline-derived CDR1 and CDR2 are SGHRS and YFSETQ. CDR3: CASSLLTGVQETQYF. In DNA, the CDR3 is TGCGCCAGCAGCTTGCTGACAGGGGTCCAAGAGACCCAGTACTTC.

The chain employs TRBV5-1 and TRBJ2-2; D perhaps matches TRBD1 (5 bases). This CDR3 contains 15 residues. Germline V gene lookup returns CDR1 SGHRS and CDR2 YFSETQ. The V end was cut by 2 bases, the J end by 1 base, with 9 bases between. The CDR3 region is CASSLFDRNTGELFF. The CDR3 nucleotides read TGCGCCAGCAGCTTATTCGACAGGAACACCGGGGAGCTGTTTTTT.

The V and J genes are TRBV5-1 and TRBJ2-7; 8 bases line up with TRBD1. This CDR3 is built from 15 residues. With V trimmed by 2 bases and J by 2 bases, 6 bases remained unmatched. In germline, CDR1 is SGHRS, CDR2 YFSETQ. CDR3 in DNA: TGCGCCAGCAGCTTAGGACAGGGTCACGCCTACGAGCAGTACTTC. Protein: CASSLGQGHAYEQYF.

The chain recombines TRBV20-1 with TRBJ1-3, with D maybe TRBD1 (6 bases). V was clipped by 6 bases and J by 0 bases, with 12 bases between them. This CDR3 spans 14 amino acids. CDR1 and CDR2 (germline): DFQATT, SNEGSKA (reference sequence). Written as DNA, the CDR3 is TGCAGTGCCCCGGACAGCCTCTCTGGAAACACCATATATTTT. This sequence encodes CSAPDSLSGNTIYF.

The chain employs TRBV6-5 and TRBJ2-7; maybe TRBD1 (6 bases). Germline CDR1 reads MNHEY; CDR2 reads SVGAGI. This CDR3 has 15 amino acids. Deletions cut 0 bases from V and 4 bases from J, with 13 bases between. The CDR3 reads CASSYSRGIMYEQYF. The CDR3 nucleotides are TGTGCCAGCAGTTACTCCAGGGGTATTATGTACGAGCAGTACTTC.

This clonotype has a handful of counts. The J gene is TRBJ2-7, the V gene TRBV10-3, with D tentatively TRBD1 (6 bases). The CDR3 has 13 amino acids. Trimming took 10 bases from V and 4 from J, leaving 17 bases between them. Germline CDR1 reads ENHRY; CDR2 reads SYGVKD. In DNA, the CDR3 is TGTGCCACCACGCCAGGGGAAATGTACGAGCAGTACTTC. This translates into CATTPGEMYEQYF.